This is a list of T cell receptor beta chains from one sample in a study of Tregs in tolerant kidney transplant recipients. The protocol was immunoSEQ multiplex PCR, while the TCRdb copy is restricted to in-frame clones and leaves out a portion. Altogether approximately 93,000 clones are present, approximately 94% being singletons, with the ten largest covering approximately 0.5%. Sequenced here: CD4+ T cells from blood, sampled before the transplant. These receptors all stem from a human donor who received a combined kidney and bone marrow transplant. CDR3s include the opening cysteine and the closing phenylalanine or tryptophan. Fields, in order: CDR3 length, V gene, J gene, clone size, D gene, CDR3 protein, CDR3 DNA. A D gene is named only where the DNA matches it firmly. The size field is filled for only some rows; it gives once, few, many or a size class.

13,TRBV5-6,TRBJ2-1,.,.,CASSLGLEGEQFF,TGTGCCAGCAGCTTGGGACTAGAGGGTGAGCAGTTCTTC
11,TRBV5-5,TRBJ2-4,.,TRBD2,CASSRGDIQYF,TGTGCCAGCAGCCGGGGGGACATTCAGTACTTC
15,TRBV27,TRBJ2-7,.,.,CASSPAGSVTYEQYF,TGTGCCAGCAGCCCGGCGGGCAGCGTGACCTACGAGCAGTACTTC
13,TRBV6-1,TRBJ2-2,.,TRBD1,CASSRQGAGELFF,TGTGCCAGCAGTAGACAGGGGGCCGGGGAGCTGTTTTTT
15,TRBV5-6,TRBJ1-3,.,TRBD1,CASSAGTASGNTIYF,TGTGCCAGCAGCGCGGGGACAGCCTCTGGAAACACCATATATTTT
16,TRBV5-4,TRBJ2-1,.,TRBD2,CASSLSLAVSYNEQFF,TGTGCCAGCAGCTTGTCACTAGCGGTGTCCTACAATGAGCAGTTCTTC
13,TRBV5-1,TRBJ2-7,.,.,CASSLNREHEQYF,TGCGCCAGCAGCTTGAACAGGGAACACGAGCAGTACTTC
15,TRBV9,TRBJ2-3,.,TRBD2,CASSATSGDTDTQYF,TGTGCCAGCAGCGCCACTAGCGGGGACACAGATACGCAGTATTTT
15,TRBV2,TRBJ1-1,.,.,CAGAISDRMNTEAFF,TGTGCCGGAGCGATATCGGACAGAATGAACACTGAAGCTTTCTTT
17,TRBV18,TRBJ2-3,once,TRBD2,CASSPPGIAGGKDTQYF,TGTGCCAGCTCACCACCTGGAATAGCGGGAGGGAAAGATACGCAGTATTTT
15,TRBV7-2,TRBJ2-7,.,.,CASSVGAGGGYEQYF,TGTGCCAGCAGCGTCGGAGCAGGAGGAGGCTACGAGCAGTACTTC
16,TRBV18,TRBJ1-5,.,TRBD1,CASSPSRDRVRQPQHF,TGTGCCAGCTCACCGTCCCGGGACAGGGTCCGTCAGCCCCAGCATTTT
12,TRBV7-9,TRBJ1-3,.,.,CASSLLGNTIYF,TGTGCCAGCAGCTTACTTGGAAACACCATATATTTT
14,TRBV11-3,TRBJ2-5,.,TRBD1,CASSKRDRGETQYF,TGTGCCAGCAGCAAGAGGGACAGGGGAGAGACCCAGTACTTC
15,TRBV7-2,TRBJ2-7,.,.,CASSKEGAAGLEQYF,TGTGCCAGCAGCAAGGAGGGGGCGGCAGGTCTCGAGCAGTACTTC
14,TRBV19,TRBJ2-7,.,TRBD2,CASSIGAGGYEQYF,TGTGCCAGTAGTATCGGAGCGGGGGGCTACGAGCAGTACTTC
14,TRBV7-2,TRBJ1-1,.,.,CASSLQVSDTEAFF,TGTGCCAGCAGTTTACAGGTCTCCGACACTGAAGCTTTCTTT
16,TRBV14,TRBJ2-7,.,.,CASSQLVGRGSYEQYF,TGTGCCAGCAGCCAATTGGTGGGCAGGGGTTCCTACGAGCAGTACTTC
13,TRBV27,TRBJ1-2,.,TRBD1,CASSLQGGYGYTF,TGTGCCAGCAGTTTACAGGGGGGTTATGGCTACACCTTC
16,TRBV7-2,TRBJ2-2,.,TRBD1,CASSLYGTGFAGELFF,TGTGCCAGCAGCTTGTACGGGACAGGTTTTGCCGGGGAGCTGTTTTTT
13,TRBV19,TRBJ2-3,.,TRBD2,CATQPGGTDTQYF,TGTGCCACCCAACCGGGAGGAACAGATACGCAGTATTTT
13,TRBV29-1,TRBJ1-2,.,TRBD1,CSVGTALFYGYTF,TGCAGCGTGGGGACAGCACTATTCTATGGCTACACCTTC
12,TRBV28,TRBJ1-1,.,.,CASRTGNTEAFF,TGTGCCAGCAGAACAGGGAACACTGAAGCTTTCTTT
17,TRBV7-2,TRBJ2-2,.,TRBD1,CASSPYIGKGGAGELFF,TGTGCCAGCAGCCCTTATATAGGGAAAGGGGGCGCCGGGGAGCTGTTTTTT
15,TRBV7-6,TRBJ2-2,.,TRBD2,CASSLGTSGTGELFF,TGTGCCAGCAGCTTAGGGACTAGCGGCACCGGGGAGCTGTTTTTT
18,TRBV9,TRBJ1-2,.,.,CASSVRTGTNSANYGYTF,TGTGCCAGCAGCGTCCGGACCGGGACAAACTCCGCTAACTATGGCTACACCTTC
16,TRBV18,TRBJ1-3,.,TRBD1,CASSPRPGQGGNTIYF,TGTGCCAGCTCACCCAGACCGGGACAGGGAGGAAACACCATATATTTT
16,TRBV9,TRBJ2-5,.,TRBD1,CASSVGITGGMETQYF,TGTGCCAGCAGCGTAGGAATTACAGGGGGCATGGAGACCCAGTACTTC
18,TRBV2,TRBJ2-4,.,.,CASSEALLGGWAKNIQYF,TGTGCCAGCAGTGAAGCCCTCCTGGGGGGTTGGGCCAAAAACATTCAGTACTTC
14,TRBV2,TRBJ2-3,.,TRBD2,CASRPSGVGDTQYF,TGTGCCAGCAGACCCAGCGGGGTGGGAGATACGCAGTATTTT
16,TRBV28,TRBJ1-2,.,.,CASISRTALNHYGYTF,TGTGCCAGCATAAGTAGGACAGCCTTGAACCACTATGGCTACACCTTC
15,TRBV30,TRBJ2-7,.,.,CAWSAFDGDSYEQYF,TGTGCCTGGAGCGCTTTTGACGGAGATTCCTACGAGCAGTACTTC
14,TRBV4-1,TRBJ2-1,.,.,CASSQPMTENEQFF,TGCGCCAGCAGCCAGCCTATGACAGAAAATGAGCAGTTCTTC
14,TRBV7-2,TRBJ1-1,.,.,CASSPRRRSTEAFF,TGTGCCAGCAGCCCTCGGAGGAGGAGCACTGAAGCTTTCTTT
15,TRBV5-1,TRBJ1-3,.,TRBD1,CASSLPGGSGNTIYF,TGCGCCAGCAGCTTGCCAGGGGGTTCTGGAAACACCATATATTTT
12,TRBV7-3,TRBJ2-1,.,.,CASSADYNEQFF,TGTGCCAGCAGCGCAGATTACAATGAGCAGTTCTTC
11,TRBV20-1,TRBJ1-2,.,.,CSPQAVYGYTF,TGCAGTCCACAGGCAGTCTATGGCTACACCTTC
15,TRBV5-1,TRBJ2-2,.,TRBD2,CASSLAPSGTGELFF,TGCGCCAGCAGCTTGGCCCCTAGCGGAACCGGGGAGCTGTTTTTT
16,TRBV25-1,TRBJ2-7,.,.,CASSEEFRDTSYEQYF,TGTGCCAGCAGTGAAGAATTCCGGGACACCTCCTACGAGCAGTACTTC
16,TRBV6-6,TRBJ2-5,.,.,CASTPGGGEYQETQYF,TGTGCCAGCACCCCCGGAGGGGGGGAGTACCAAGAGACCCAGTACTTC
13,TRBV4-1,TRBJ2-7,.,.,CASSQERVHEQYF,TGCGCCAGCAGCCAAGAAAGAGTCCACGAGCAGTACTTC
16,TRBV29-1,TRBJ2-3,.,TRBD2,CSVGGTSGTHTDTQYF,TGCAGCGTTGGTGGGACTAGCGGGACTCACACAGATACGCAGTATTTT
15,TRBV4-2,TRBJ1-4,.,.,CASSQDAGRQEKLFF,TGTGCCAGCAGCCAAGACGCAGGGAGGCAAGAAAAACTGTTTTTT
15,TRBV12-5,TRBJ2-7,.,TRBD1,CASGLVLGQGYEQYF,TGTGCTAGTGGTTTGGTACTCGGACAGGGCTACGAGCAGTACTTC